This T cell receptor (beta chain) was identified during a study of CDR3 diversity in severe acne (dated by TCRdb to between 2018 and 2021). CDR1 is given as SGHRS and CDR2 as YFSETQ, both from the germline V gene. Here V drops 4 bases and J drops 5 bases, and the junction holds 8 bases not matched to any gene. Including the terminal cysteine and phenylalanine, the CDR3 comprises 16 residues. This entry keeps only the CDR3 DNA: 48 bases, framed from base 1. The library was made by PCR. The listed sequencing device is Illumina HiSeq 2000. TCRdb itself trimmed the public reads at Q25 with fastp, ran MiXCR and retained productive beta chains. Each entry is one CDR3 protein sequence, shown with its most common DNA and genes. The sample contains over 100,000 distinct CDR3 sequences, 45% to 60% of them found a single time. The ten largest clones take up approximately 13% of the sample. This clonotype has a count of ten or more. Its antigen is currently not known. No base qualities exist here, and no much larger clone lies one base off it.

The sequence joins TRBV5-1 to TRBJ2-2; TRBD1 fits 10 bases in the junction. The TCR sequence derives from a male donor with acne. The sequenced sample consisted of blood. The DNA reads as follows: TGCGCCAGCAGCCGCGACGGACAGGGGGGAACCGGGGAGCTGTTTTTT. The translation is CASSRDGQGGTGELFF. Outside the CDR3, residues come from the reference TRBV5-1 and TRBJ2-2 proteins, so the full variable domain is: KAGVTQTPRYLIKTRGQQVTLSCSPISGHRSVSWYQQTPGQGLQFLFEYFSETQRNKGNFPGRFSGRQFSNSRSEMNVSTLELGDSALYLCASSRDGQGGTGELFFGEGSRLTVL.